This TCR beta chain comes out of a study of preoperative IRX-2 immunotherapy in early breast cancer. Repertoires were generated with immunoSEQ multiplex PCR, while TCRdb's copy carries only in-frame clones and drops some. This sample yields about 89,000 clones, of which roughly 88% are seen a single time; roughly 2% belongs to the top ten. This CDR3 has 16 amino acids. V lost 5 bases and J lost 7, with 23 bases in between. The treatment was: preoperative locoregional IRX-2 cytokine immunotherapy. This phase Ib study tested locoregional IRX-2 cytokine immunotherapy given before surgery. The sequencing here drew on tumor tissue, taken after IRX-2 immunotherapy. This receptor was obtained from a human donor with breast cancer. This chain uses TRBV6-7 with TRBJ1-1; D is undetermined. TRBV6-7 is an open reading frame whose function is uncertain. The CDR3: CASSRDVRVGGIEAFF. CDR3 DNA sequence: TGTGCCAGCAGTAGGGATGTGAGGGTGGGKGGGATTGAAGCTTTCTTT.